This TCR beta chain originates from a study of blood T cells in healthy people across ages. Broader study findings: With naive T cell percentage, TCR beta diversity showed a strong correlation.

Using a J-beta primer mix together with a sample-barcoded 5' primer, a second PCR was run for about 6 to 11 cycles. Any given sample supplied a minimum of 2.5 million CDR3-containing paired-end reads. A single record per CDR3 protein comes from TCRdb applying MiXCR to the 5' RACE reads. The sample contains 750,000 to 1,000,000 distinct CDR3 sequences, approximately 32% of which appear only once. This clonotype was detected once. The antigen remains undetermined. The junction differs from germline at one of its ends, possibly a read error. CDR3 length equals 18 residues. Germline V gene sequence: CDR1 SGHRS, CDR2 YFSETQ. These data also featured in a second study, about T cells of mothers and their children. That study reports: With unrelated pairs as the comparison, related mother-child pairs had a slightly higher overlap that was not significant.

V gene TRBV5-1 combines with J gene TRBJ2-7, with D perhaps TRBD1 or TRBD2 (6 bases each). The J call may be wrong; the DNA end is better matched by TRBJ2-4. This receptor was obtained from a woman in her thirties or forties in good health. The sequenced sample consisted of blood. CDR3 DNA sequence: TGCGCCGGCAGCTTGGCCGATCTAGGGGGGTTGGCCAAAAACATTCAGTACTTC. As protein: CAGSLADLGGLAKNIQYF.